This TCR beta chain was documented in a study of T cell responses to AZD1222 COVID-19 vaccine (dated by TCRdb to about 2021). For the wider study: AZD1222 recipients given second doses at about 4 weeks or at about 12 weeks were pooled, since spike-specific TCR depth and breadth were not found to differ between the two schedules. TCR sequencing covered more than 230 trial participants: nearly 210 given two doses of AZD1222 and 26 given two doses of MenACWY control vaccine. Trial participants were enrolled by age into subgroups of 18-55, 56-69 and 70-plus years, and about 150, 27 and 61 TCR-sequenced participants, respectively, were included in these subgroups. Overall study outcomes, separate from this receptor: Reportedly, almost half of the unique spike-specific TCRs recognized epitopes lying outside the regions that are mutated in the B.1.351 and B.1.1.7 variants. Participants were mostly white British, with more females than males. The authors suggested clonal diversity may have been underestimated. After two AZD1222 doses, spike-specific TCR breadth and depth were significantly higher than at day 0 and than in MenACWY recipients. The vaccine-associated CD4 TCRs covered the entire spike protein, and the dominant responses fell in regions 160-218 and 743-854. Conclusions about previously exposed vaccinees are limited, since just five or six AZD1222 recipients were seropositive for SARS-CoV-2 at baseline. Because no day 14 peak-response samples were available, repertoires were characterized only after the peak T cell response. The 56-69-year group was small, and its depth increase did not reach significance, likely because of low power.

Turning to this clone: This clone's antigen is unknown. No per-base quality is available; no much larger clone lies one base away.

The CDR3 regions of human TCRbeta chains were analyzed by immunosequencing. On the study's bioinformatics: Repertoire TCRs were checked for matches against a reference library of SARS-CoV-2-specific TCRs that had been generated using the MIRA antigen-specificity platform. Breadth was defined as the fraction of unique TCRs that were SARS-CoV-2-associated. Depth was defined as the fraction of total T cells that were SARS-CoV-2-associated. Using the MIRA data, each spike-specific TCR was mapped to the spike region that the TCR reacts to and placed in a CD4 or CD8 class. Log10-transformed breadth and depth values were compared by one-way ANOVA with Sidak's multiple comparisons tests. TCRdb mirrors the immuneACCESS table, restricted to in-frame sequences. Some clones are absent from its copies; in checked studies, under half trace to an unresolved V gene, and the reason for the others is unknown. The V and J calls and the clone size are those of that table, but D and trimming were determined from the DNA. Within this sample are about 190,000 clones, with around 91% of them counted one time only. The ten largest clones take up about 6.9% of the sample.

The time point label for this specimen denotes: baseline before first vaccination. Vaccinee samples were obtained from the UK trials COV001 and COV002, which included a single-blind randomized controlled phase 2/3 trial of AZD1222 (ChAdOx1 nCoV-19) in healthy adults. For TCRbeta chain sequencing, PBMC samples were collected from trial participants at day 0 and at day 28 after the second dose. Sequencing used peripheral blood, obtained on day 0 of AZD1222 vaccination. The source of this sequence is an adult in good health.

The encoded CDR3 is CATSAQGLSYGYTF. The DNA reads TGTGCCACCAGCGCCCAAGGACTGAGCTATGGCTACACCTTC. The sequence links TRBV15 to TRBJ1-2; there is no confident call for the D gene. The CDR3, from cysteine to phenylalanine, totals 14 residues. The only DNA kept is the CDR3, 42 bases in frame from the first base. Taken from the germline V gene (reference sequence), the CDR1 and CDR2 loops are LNHNV and YYDKDF. V lost 5 bases and J lost 4 bases; the stretch between them is 14 bases long.